This TCR beta chain was retrieved from a study of OX40 agonist ivuxolimab in advanced cancers. Overall study: Patients got intravenous ivuxolimab at 0.01 to 10 mg/kg every 2 weeks.

Study outcomes and limitations: On average, CD8+ T cells showed a greater number of expanded clones than CD4+. Clonal expansion from baseline to week 6 occurred in both CD4+ and CD8+ T cells.

Trimming removed 4 bases at V and 5 bases at J, with 11 bases between. Germline-derived CDR1 and CDR2 are SGHDN and FVKESK. CDR3 length: 14 residues. This clone was detected once. Its cognate antigen is unknown. The repertoire was sequenced with immunoSEQ multiplex PCR; TCRdb's copy has only in-frame clones and lacks some. This sample has roughly 53,000 clones, with around 85% found just once. The receptor was isolated from an adult with an advanced solid tumor such as melanoma, head and neck, liver or kidney cancer. This sample comprised CD4+ or CD8+ T cells sorted from blood, obtained in a trial of the OX40 agonist ivuxolimab. The V and J genes are TRBV14 and TRBJ2-2; tentative D call: TRBD1 (5 bases). The CDR3, as DNA: TGTGCCAGCAGCCCCAGGGTGGAGACCGGGGAGCTGTTTTTT. Protein: CASSPRVETGELFF.